Sequencing of this TCR beta chain was carried out in a study of liver allograft versus peripheral blood T cells. Overall study context: Transplanted-liver T cell receptor repertoires were compared with recipients' peripheral blood repertoires. The study's findings and limits: T cell receptor repertoires inside liver allografts reportedly differed from those in peripheral blood.

This clonotype ranks as medium-sized. The antigen is undetermined. TCRdb recomputed calls from the reads with MiXCR, one row per CDR3 protein. The data show roughly 4,000 distinct CDR3 sequences, around 15% seen once. The source of this sequence is a human patient who had a liver transplant. A share of the T cells may be of graft donor origin.

The CDR3 nucleotides are TGCAGCGTCGAGGACTACTCATACACAGATACGCAGTATTTT. It encodes CSVEDYSYTDTQYF. The chain uses TRBV29-1 and TRBJ2-3; tentative D call: TRBD2 (6 bases). CDR1 and CDR2 (germline): SQVTM, ANQGSEA. The CDR3 extends over 14 amino acids. Deletions cut 6 bases from V and 2 bases from J, with 15 bases between.